Listed below are T cell receptor beta chains from one sample, sequenced in a study of cytomegalovirus exposure and HLA in healthy donors. The assay was immunoSEQ multiplex PCR, and TCRdb's table has in-frame clones only and misses some. The table shows 150,000 to 200,000 clones, with about 84% occurring only once. Input material: PBMCs. Receptors originate from a woman aged 18-29 years in good health and CMV-seronegative. Each CDR3 is given with its conserved first and last residue. D genes are given only for firm matches. The size of a clone is reported for some rows only, either as once, few or many, or as a class for expanded clones.

V gene: TRBV6-6; D gene: -; J gene: TRBJ1-2; clone size: -; CDR3 DNA: TGTGCCAGCAGTTACTCGGGGGGTTCAGGCTATGGCTACACCTTC; CDR3 protein: CASSYSGGSGYGYTF
V gene: TRBV11-2; D gene: -; J gene: TRBJ1-6; clone size: -; CDR3 DNA: TGTGCCAGCAGCTTTTATACGGATTCACCCCTCCACTTT; CDR3 protein: CASSFYTDSPLHF
V gene: TRBV12-5; D gene: TRBD1; J gene: TRBJ2-3; clone size: -; CDR3 DNA: TGTGCTAGTGGTTTGGGACAGGGGTACACAGATACGCAGTATTTT; CDR3 protein: CASGLGQGYTDTQYF
V gene: TRBV5-4; D gene: -; J gene: TRBJ1-5; clone size: -; CDR3 DNA: TGTGCCAGCAGCAACGGGCTGGGGGCTCAGCCCCAGCATTTT; CDR3 protein: CASSNGLGAQPQHF
V gene: TRBV18; D gene: -; J gene: TRBJ2-7; clone size: -; CDR3 DNA: TGTGCCAGCTCACCTGCCGCGGAGCAGTACTTC; CDR3 protein: CASSPAAEQYF
V gene: TRBV6-1; D gene: TRBD2; J gene: TRBJ2-3; clone size: -; CDR3 DNA: TGTGCCAGCAGTGGACTTGGACTAGATGGTACGCAGTATTTT; CDR3 protein: CASSGLGLDGTQYF
V gene: TRBV19; D gene: -; J gene: TRBJ1-2; clone size: -; CDR3 DNA: TGTGCCAGTAGTATAGACACAGTCTATGGCTACACCTTC; CDR3 protein: CASSIDTVYGYTF
V gene: TRBV27; D gene: TRBD1; J gene: TRBJ1-1; clone size: few; CDR3 DNA: TGTGCCAGCAGTGTACCGGGACAGCCGAACACTGAAGCTTTCTTT; CDR3 protein: CASSVPGQPNTEAFF
V gene: TRBV27; D gene: -; J gene: TRBJ1-1; clone size: once; CDR3 DNA: TGTGCCAGCAGTGTTACCCCCTCAGGGGTGCGAATGAACACTGAAGCTTTCTTT; CDR3 protein: CASSVTPSGVRMNTEAFF
V gene: TRBV2; D gene: -; J gene: TRBJ1-5; clone size: few; CDR3 DNA: TGTGCCAGCAGTTTAGATCAGCCCCAGCATTTT; CDR3 protein: CASSLDQPQHF
V gene: TRBV5-5; D gene: TRBD1; J gene: TRBJ1-5; clone size: few; CDR3 DNA: TGTGCCAGCAGAATGGGACAGAGCAATCAGCCCCAGCATTTT; CDR3 protein: CASRMGQSNQPQHF
V gene: TRBV27; D gene: TRBD1; J gene: TRBJ2-3; clone size: -; CDR3 DNA: TGTGCCAGCAGTTCAACAGGGGGCAGGACAGATACGCAGTATTTT; CDR3 protein: CASSSTGGRTDTQYF
V gene: TRBV5-1; D gene: TRBD1; J gene: TRBJ1-5; clone size: -; CDR3 DNA: TGCGCCAGCAGCGTAGGACAGGGAATCGAGGCTCAGCCCCAGCATTTT; CDR3 protein: CASSVGQGIEAQPQHF
V gene: TRBV30; D gene: -; J gene: TRBJ2-1; clone size: -; CDR3 DNA: TGTGCCTGGTCAGGGTTGTGGGGCGGTGAGCAGTTCTTC; CDR3 protein: CAWSGLWGGEQFF
V gene: TRBV4-1; D gene: -; J gene: TRBJ2-1; clone size: -; CDR3 DNA: TGCGCCAGCAGCCAACCTCTAGCAAGACCCTACAATGAGCAGTTCTTC; CDR3 protein: CASSQPLARPYNEQFF
V gene: TRBV25-1; D gene: TRBD1; J gene: TRBJ1-2; clone size: -; CDR3 DNA: TGTGCCAGCAGAGGAAATGGACAGGACGGTGGCTACACCTTC; CDR3 protein: CASRGNGQDGGYTF
V gene: TRBV5-1; D gene: -; J gene: TRBJ2-7; clone size: -; CDR3 DNA: TGCGCCAGCAGCTGGGGGGACTACGAGCAGTACTTC; CDR3 protein: CASSWGDYEQYF
V gene: TRBV5-6; D gene: -; J gene: TRBJ2-7; clone size: -; CDR3 DNA: TGTGCCAGCAGCTTAGGGGCAGGGTTCTACGAGCAGTACTTC; CDR3 protein: CASSLGAGFYEQYF
V gene: TRBV27; D gene: -; J gene: TRBJ2-3; clone size: -; CDR3 DNA: TGTGCCAGCAGTTTATACGGACGGACTAGCACAGATACGCAGTATTTT; CDR3 protein: CASSLYGRTSTDTQYF
V gene: TRBV7-3; D gene: TRBD1; J gene: TRBJ1-6; clone size: -; CDR3 DNA: TGTGCCAGCAGCCCGGGACAGGGGGGTTCACCCCTCCACTTT; CDR3 protein: CASSPGQGGSPLHF
V gene: TRBV2; D gene: -; J gene: TRBJ1-1; clone size: -; CDR3 DNA: TGTGCCAGCAGTGAAGCCTCATGGGACGCCTGGGGGGAATTGAACACTGAAGCTTTCTTT; CDR3 protein: CASSEASWDAWGELNTEAFF
V gene: TRBV5-1; D gene: -; J gene: TRBJ1-2; clone size: few; CDR3 DNA: TGCGCCAGCAGCTCCTTACAGGGAGCGGATGGCTACACCTTC; CDR3 protein: CASSSLQGADGYTF
V gene: TRBV12-5; D gene: TRBD2; J gene: TRBJ2-2; clone size: -; CDR3 DNA: TGTGCTAGTGGTTTGGTTGAGGGACTAGCTCCCAGCACCGGGGAGCTGTTTTTT; CDR3 protein: CASGLVEGLAPSTGELFF
V gene: TRBV19; D gene: TRBD1; J gene: TRBJ2-7; clone size: -; CDR3 DNA: TGTGCCACCACGGACAGGGTTTACGAGCAGTACTTC; CDR3 protein: CATTDRVYEQYF
V gene: TRBV5-8; D gene: -; J gene: TRBJ1-2; clone size: -; CDR3 DNA: TGTGCCAGCAGCTTGTACAGGTCGGGCTACACCTTC; CDR3 protein: CASSLYRSGYTF
V gene: TRBV5-6; D gene: TRBD1; J gene: TRBJ1-2; clone size: -; CDR3 DNA: TGTACCAGCAGCCTAGAGCCCGGGACAGGGCGGCATGGCTACACCTTC; CDR3 protein: CTSSLEPGTGRHGYTF
V gene: TRBV7-6; D gene: TRBD1; J gene: TRBJ2-5; clone size: -; CDR3 DNA: TGTGCCAGCAGCCCAACAGGGGGCTGGGAGACCCAGTACTTC; CDR3 protein: CASSPTGGWETQYF
V gene: TRBV5-1; D gene: -; J gene: TRBJ2-7; clone size: -; CDR3 DNA: TGCGCCAGCAGCCTACTCGCGGGGCGGGGGACAGGTATCTACGAGCAGTACTTC; CDR3 protein: CASSLLAGRGTGIYEQYF
V gene: TRBV25-1; D gene: -; J gene: TRBJ1-5; clone size: -; CDR3 DNA: TGTGCCAGCAGTTCGTCGGGCAATCAGCCCCAGCATTTT; CDR3 protein: CASSSSGNQPQHF
V gene: TRBV19; D gene: -; J gene: TRBJ1-4; clone size: -; CDR3 DNA: TGTGCCAGTAGAAACAGGGAGGAAAAACTGTTTTTT; CDR3 protein: CASRNREEKLFF
V gene: TRBV21-1; D gene: -; J gene: TRBJ1-5; clone size: few; CDR3 DNA: TGTGCTGACTGCAATCAGCCCCAGCATTTT; CDR3 protein: CADCNQPQHF
V gene: TRBV6-4; D gene: TRBD1; J gene: TRBJ2-6; clone size: -; CDR3 DNA: TGTGCCAGCAGTGACTCCAGGGGGCATGGGGCCAACGTCCTGACTTTC; CDR3 protein: CASSDSRGHGANVLTF
V gene: TRBV19; D gene: TRBD1; J gene: TRBJ2-6; clone size: few; CDR3 DNA: TGTGCCACTTCCATCCCGGGACAGGCTGCCTCTGGGGCCAACGTCCTGACTTTC; CDR3 protein: CATSIPGQAASGANVLTF
V gene: TRBV11-3; D gene: TRBD2; J gene: TRBJ2-1; clone size: -; CDR3 DNA: TGTGCCAGCAGCTGGACTAGCGGGAGTAACGCCTACAATGAGCAGTTCTTC; CDR3 protein: CASSWTSGSNAYNEQFF
V gene: TRBV11-2; D gene: -; J gene: TRBJ2-1; clone size: -; CDR3 DNA: TGTGCCAGCAGCGCCTGGCGGCGGGGAACCTACAATGAGCAGTTCTTC; CDR3 protein: CASSAWRRGTYNEQFF
V gene: TRBV12-5; D gene: TRBD1; J gene: TRBJ1-4; clone size: -; CDR3 DNA: TGTGCTAGTGGTTTGGTACGAGGGGGCAGTGAAAAACTGTTTTTT; CDR3 protein: CASGLVRGGSEKLFF
V gene: TRBV7-2; D gene: -; J gene: TRBJ1-5; clone size: -; CDR3 DNA: TGTGCCAGCAGCTCCGATTACGGGGGCCAGCATTTT; CDR3 protein: CASSSDYGGQHF
V gene: TRBV7-6; D gene: -; J gene: TRBJ2-7; clone size: -; CDR3 DNA: TGTGCCAGCACCTCCTGGACAGATAGCTACGAGCAGTACTTC; CDR3 protein: CASTSWTDSYEQYF
V gene: TRBV7-9; D gene: TRBD1; J gene: TRBJ1-1; clone size: once; CDR3 DNA: TGTGCCAGCAGCTTGGGTGGACAGGGTTGGTTCATGAACACTGAAGCTTTCTTT; CDR3 protein: CASSLGGQGWFMNTEAFF
V gene: TRBV18; D gene: -; J gene: TRBJ2-7; clone size: -; CDR3 DNA: TGTGCCAGCTCCCCAACTCAGGGGTACGAGCAGTACTTC; CDR3 protein: CASSPTQGYEQYF